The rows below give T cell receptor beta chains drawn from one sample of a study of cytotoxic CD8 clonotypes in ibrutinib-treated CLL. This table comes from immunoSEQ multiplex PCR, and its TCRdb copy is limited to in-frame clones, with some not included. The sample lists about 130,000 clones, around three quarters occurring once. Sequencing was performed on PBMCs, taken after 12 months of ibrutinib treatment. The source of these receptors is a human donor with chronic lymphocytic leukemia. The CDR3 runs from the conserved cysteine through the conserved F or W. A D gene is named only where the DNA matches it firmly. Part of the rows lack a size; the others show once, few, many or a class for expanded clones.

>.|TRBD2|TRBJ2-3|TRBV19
TGTGCCAGTAGTGGGACTAGCGGGAGCGAACCCCCAGATACGCAGTATTTT
CASSGTSGSEPPDTQYF
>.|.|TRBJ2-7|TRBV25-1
TGTGCCAGCAGTGGCCTTGGGGATCCTATTGGCGAGCAGTACTTC
CASSGLGDPIGEQYF
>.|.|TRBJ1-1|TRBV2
TGTGCCAGCACATTGAACACTGAAGCTTTCTTT
CASTLNTEAFF
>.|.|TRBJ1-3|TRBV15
TGTGCCACCACCTGGGGGGGAACTGGAAACACCATATATTTT
CATTWGGTGNTIYF
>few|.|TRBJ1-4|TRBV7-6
TGTGCCAGCAGCTTAGCGCCCGAGGGGTCGGATGAAAAACTGTTTTTT
CASSLAPEGSDEKLFF
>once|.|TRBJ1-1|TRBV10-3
TGTGCCATCCGGAGACAGGAGAACACTGAAGCTTTCTTT
CAIRRQENTEAFF
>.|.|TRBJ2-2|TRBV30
TGTGCCTGGAGTGGTGTCTCGGAGCTGTTTTTT
CAWSGVSELFF
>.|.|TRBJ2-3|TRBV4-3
TGCGCCAGCAGCCAAGAAACTGCTCGGGAGCATTGCACAGATACGCAGTATTTT
CASSQETAREHCTDTQYF
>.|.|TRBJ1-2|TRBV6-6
TGTGCCAGCAGTTATCACAGGTTCGACTATGGCTACACCTTC
CASSYHRFDYGYTF
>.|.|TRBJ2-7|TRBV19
TGTGCCAGTAGTAGAGACGGAGGCGGGACGAGTTTCTACGAGCAGTACTTC
CASSRDGGGTSFYEQYF
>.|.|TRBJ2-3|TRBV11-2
TGTGCCAGCAGCTTAAGGGGGAGACCAGCAGATACGCAGTATTTT
CASSLRGRPADTQYF
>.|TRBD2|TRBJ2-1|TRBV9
TGTGCCAGCAGCGTAGGTAGCGGGAGGCTCAATGAGCAGTTCTTC
CASSVGSGRLNEQFF
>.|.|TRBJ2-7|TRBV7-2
TGTGCCAGCAGCTTAGTCGAGGGAAGCTCCTACGAGCAGTACTTC
CASSLVEGSSYEQYF
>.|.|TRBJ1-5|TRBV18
TGTGCCAGCTCACAAGACGGTCAGCCCCAGCATTTT
CASSQDGQPQHF
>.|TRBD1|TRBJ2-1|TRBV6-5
TGTGCCAGCGAGACAGGGGACAATGAGCAGTTCTTC
CASETGDNEQFF
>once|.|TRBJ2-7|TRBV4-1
TGCGCCAGCAGCCAAGTTATAGCATACGGACTAAACTACGAGCAGTACTTC
CASSQVIAYGLNYEQYF
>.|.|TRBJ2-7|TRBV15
TGTGCCACCAGCAGAGAAAAGGGCAGCTCCTACGAGCAGTACTTC
CATSREKGSSYEQYF
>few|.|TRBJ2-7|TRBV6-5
TGTGCCAGCAGTCCCAACAGGAGAACCTACGAGCAGTACTTC
CASSPNRRTYEQYF
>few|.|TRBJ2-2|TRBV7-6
TGTGCCAGCAGCCCAGGACCTACCGGGGAGCTGTTTTTT
CASSPGPTGELFF
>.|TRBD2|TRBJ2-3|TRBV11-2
TGTGCCAGCAGCTTAGTTAGCGGGGGCACAGATACGCAGTATTTT
CASSLVSGGTDTQYF
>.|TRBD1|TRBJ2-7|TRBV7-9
TGTGCCAGCACCTCGACGGGGACAGAGACTACGAATTCCTACGAGCAGTACTTC
CASTSTGTETTNSYEQYF
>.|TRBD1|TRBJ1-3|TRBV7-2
TGTGCCAGCAGCTTATATGGGACAGGGGGAGGAAACACCATATATTTT
CASSLYGTGGGNTIYF
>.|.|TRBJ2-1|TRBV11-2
TGTGCCAGCAGCTTAGAACCCGGGACCTCCTACAATGAGCAGTTCTTC
CASSLEPGTSYNEQFF
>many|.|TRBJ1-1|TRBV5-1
TGCGCCAGCAGGGAACAGCCGTCGGGCACTGAAGCTTTCTTT
CASREQPSGTEAFF
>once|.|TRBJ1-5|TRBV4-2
TGTGCCAGCAGCCAAGATCCGAATCAGCCCCAGCATTTT
CASSQDPNQPQHF
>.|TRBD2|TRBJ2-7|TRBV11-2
TGTGCCAGCAGCTTAGAGGACAGCGGGGGACTAGCGGGTTCCTACGAGCAGTACTTC
CASSLEDSGGLAGSYEQYF
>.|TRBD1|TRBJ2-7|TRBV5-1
TGCGCCAGCAGCTGGGGGGACAGGGCCGAGGACGAGCAGTACTTC
CASSWGDRAEDEQYF
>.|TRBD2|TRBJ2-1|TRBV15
TGTGCCACCAGCAGAGATCTCCCAGCGGGAGTTGGTAGTGAGCAGTTCTTC
CATSRDLPAGVGSEQFF
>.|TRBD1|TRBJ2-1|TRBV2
TGTGCCAGCAGTGAATATACAGGGGCCGGCGATGAGCAGTTCTTC
CASSEYTGAGDEQFF
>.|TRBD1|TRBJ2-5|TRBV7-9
TGTGCCAGCAGCTCACGGACAGGGGGTATGGCCCAGTACTTC
CASSSRTGGMAQYF
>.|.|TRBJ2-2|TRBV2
TGTGCCAGCCGGAGCGGCCCGAACACCGGGGAGCTGTTTTTT
CASRSGPNTGELFF
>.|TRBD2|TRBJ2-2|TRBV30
TGTGCCTGGAGTCGACTAGCGGGAGACTGGGGCGGGGAGCTGTTTTTT
CAWSRLAGDWGGELFF
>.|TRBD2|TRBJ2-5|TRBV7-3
TGTGCCAGCAGCGACGGACGGGCGGGAGAGAGGGCCCAGTACTTC
CASSDGRAGERAQYF
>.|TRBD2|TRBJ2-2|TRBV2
TGTGCCAGCAGCGAGGGACTAGCCGAATACACCGGGGAGCTGTTTTTT
CASSEGLAEYTGELFF
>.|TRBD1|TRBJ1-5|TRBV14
TGTGCCAGCAGCCAAGGGACAGGGTATCAGCCCCAGCATTTT
CASSQGTGYQPQHF
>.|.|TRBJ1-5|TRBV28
TGTGCCAGCAGCTGGGGGGGGGCAGGACAGCCCCAGCATTTT
CASSWGGAGQPQHF
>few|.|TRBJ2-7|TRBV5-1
TGCGCCAGCAGCGGGACCCTGATTGAGCAGTACTTC
CASSGTLIEQYF
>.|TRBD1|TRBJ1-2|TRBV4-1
TGCGCCAGCAGCCAAGATCTGGACAGGGTCGGTGTTTCGGGGTCCTATGGCTACACCTTC
CASSQDLDRVGVSGSYGYTF
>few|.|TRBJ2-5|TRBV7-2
TGTGCCAGCAGCTTAGCCCCAGGGATGGAGACCCAGTACTTC
CASSLAPGMETQYF
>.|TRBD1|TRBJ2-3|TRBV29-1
TGCAGCGTTCGGACAGGGATCACAGATACGCAGTATTTT
CSVRTGITDTQYF
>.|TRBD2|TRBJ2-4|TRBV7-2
TGTGCCAGCAGGACTAGCGGTGACCAAAACATTCAGTACTTC
CASRTSGDQNIQYF
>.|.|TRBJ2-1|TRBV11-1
TGTGCCAGCAGCTTGGCATCTGAGCAGTTCTTC
CASSLASEQFF
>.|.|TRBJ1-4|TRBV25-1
TGTGCCAGCAGTGAATGGGGGGCCGTTAATGAAAAACTGTTTTTT
CASSEWGAVNEKLFF
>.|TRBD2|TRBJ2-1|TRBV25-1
TGTGCCAGCAGTGCCTCCCTCGGGGGGAGCTCCTACAATGAGCAGTTCTTC
CASSASLGGSSYNEQFF
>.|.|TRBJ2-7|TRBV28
TGTGCCAGCAGTTTACGCGCTCCGAATGGAGGGCAGTACTTC
CASSLRAPNGGQYF
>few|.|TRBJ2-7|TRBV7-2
TGTGCCAGCAGCCCGGTAATAGGGCAATACGAGCAGTACTTC
CASSPVIGQYEQYF
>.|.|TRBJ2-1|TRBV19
TGTGCCAGTAGTAAGACCTCGAGCTCCTACAATGAGCAGTTCTTC
CASSKTSSSYNEQFF
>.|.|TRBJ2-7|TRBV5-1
TGCGCCAGCAACGCAGGGAGGACCTCCGACGAGCAGTACTTC
CASNAGRTSDEQYF
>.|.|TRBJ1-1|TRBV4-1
TGCGCCAGCAGCCAGTTGGGGCGCGGGAGCACTGAAGCTTTCTTT
CASSQLGRGSTEAFF
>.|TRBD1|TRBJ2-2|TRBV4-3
TGCGCCAGCAGCCAAGATTCTAACAGGGGGTTTTTCGGGGAGCTGTTTTTT
CASSQDSNRGFFGELFF
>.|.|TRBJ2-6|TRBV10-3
TGTGCCATCAGTATAACTCCCTCTGGGGCCAACGTCCTGACTTTC
CAISITPSGANVLTF
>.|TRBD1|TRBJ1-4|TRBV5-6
TGTGCCAGCAGCTGGACAGGGGGCGCGGTGGGTGAAAAACTGTTTTTT
CASSWTGGAVGEKLFF
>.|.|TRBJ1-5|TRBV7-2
TGTGCCAGCAGCTTGAGGGGCCGGGGAAGCAATCAGCCCCAGCATTTT
CASSLRGRGSNQPQHF
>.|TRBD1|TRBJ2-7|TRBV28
TGTGCCAGCAGTTTATTTGACAGGGGAAGGTACGAGCAGTACTTC
CASSLFDRGRYEQYF
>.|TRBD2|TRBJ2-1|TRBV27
TGTGCCAGCAGTTTTCCTAGCGGGAGTTGGGGTGAGCAGTTCTTC
CASSFPSGSWGEQFF
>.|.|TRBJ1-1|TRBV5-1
TGCGCCAGCAGCTCGAATGCGGGCACTGAAGCTTTCTTT
CASSSNAGTEAFF
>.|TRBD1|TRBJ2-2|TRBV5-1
TGCGCCAGCAGCTTAGGGGGCCCCGGGGAGCTGTTTTTT
CASSLGGPGELFF